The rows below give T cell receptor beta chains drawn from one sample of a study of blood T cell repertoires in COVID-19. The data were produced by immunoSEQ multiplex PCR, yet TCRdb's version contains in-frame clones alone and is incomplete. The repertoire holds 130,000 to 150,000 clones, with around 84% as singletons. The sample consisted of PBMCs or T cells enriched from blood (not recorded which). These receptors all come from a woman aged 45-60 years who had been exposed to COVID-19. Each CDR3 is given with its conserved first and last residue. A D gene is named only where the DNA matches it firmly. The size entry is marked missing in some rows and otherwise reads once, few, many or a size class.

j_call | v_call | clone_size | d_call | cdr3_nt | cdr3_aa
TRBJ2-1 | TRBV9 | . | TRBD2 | TGTGCCAGCAGCGTAGTAAAGCGGGGGGGCTCCTACAATGAGCAGTTCTTC | CASSVVKRGGSYNEQFF
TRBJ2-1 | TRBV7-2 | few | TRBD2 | TGTGCCAGCAGCTTAGTCTCTAGCGGGGGCTACAATGAGCAGTTCTTC | CASSLVSSGGYNEQFF
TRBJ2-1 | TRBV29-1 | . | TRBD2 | TGCAGCGTTGTTCGGCTAGCGGGGCGTCATGAGCAGTTCTTC | CSVVRLAGRHEQFF
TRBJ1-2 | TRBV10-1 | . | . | TGCGCCAGCAGTGAGTCTCGGGACTATGGCTACACCTTC | CASSESRDYGYTF
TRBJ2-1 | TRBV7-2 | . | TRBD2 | TGTGCCAGCAGCTTAGCGCGCCTAGCGGGGGACTACAATGAGCAGTTCTTC | CASSLARLAGDYNEQFF
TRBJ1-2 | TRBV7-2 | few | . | TGTGCCAGCAGCCCCGGGGGGAGTCACTATGGCTACACCTTC | CASSPGGSHYGYTF
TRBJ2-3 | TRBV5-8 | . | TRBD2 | TGTGCCAGCAGCCCGGGACTAGGCACAGATACGCAGTATTTT | CASSPGLGTDTQYF
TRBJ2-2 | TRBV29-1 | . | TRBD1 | TGCAGCGTGTTCGGACAGGGGACCGGGGAGCTGTTTTTT | CSVFGQGTGELFF
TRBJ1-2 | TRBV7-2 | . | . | TGTGCCAGCGCGAAACCTTCTGACAACAACTATGGCTACACCTTC | CASAKPSDNNYGYTF
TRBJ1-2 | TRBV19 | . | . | TGTGCCAGTATGGGGGGAGATCTTGGCTACACCTTC | CASMGGDLGYTF
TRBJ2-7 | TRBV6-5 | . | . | TGTGCCAGCAGCTCTACGCTGTCCTACGAGCAGTACTTC | CASSSTLSYEQYF
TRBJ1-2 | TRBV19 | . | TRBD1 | TGTGCCAGTAGGTCGCCAGGGGGATTTGACTATGGCTACACCTTC | CASRSPGGFDYGYTF
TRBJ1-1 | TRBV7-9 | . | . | TGTGCCAGCAGCTTAGACAGGGTAGGTTGGTCTGAAGCTTTCTTT | CASSLDRVGWSEAFF
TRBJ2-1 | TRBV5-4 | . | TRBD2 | TGTGCCAGCAGTCCCGGGACTAGCGGGGACAATGAGCAGTTCTTC | CASSPGTSGDNEQFF
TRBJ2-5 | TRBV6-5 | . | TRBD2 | TGTGCCAGCAGTTCACGGACTAGCGGGGGTGGGACCCAGTACTTC | CASSSRTSGGGTQYF
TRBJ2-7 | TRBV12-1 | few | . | . | CASSFGISGPGQAHYEQYF
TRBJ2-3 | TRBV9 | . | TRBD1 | TGTGCCAGCAGCGTACCCAGGACAGGAACTAGCACAGATACGCAGTATTTT | CASSVPRTGTSTDTQYF
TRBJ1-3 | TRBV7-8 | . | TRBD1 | TGTGCCAGCAGCTCTATAGGACAGGGGACTGGAAACACCATATATTTT | CASSSIGQGTGNTIYF
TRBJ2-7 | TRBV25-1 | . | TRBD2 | TGTGCCAGCAGTGATTGGGTAGCGGGAGACGAGCAGTACTTC | CASSDWVAGDEQYF
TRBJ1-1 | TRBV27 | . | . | TGTGCCAGCAGTTTCCAAAAAGACAGACCTAACACTGAAGCTTTCTTT | CASSFQKDRPNTEAFF
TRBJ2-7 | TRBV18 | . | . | TGTGCCAGCTCACATGGGGGCAGGGTCTACGAGCAGTACTTC | CASSHGGRVYEQYF
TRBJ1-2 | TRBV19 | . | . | TGTGCCAGTCGCCGGGGGGCTTCTAACTATGGCTACACCTTC | CASRRGASNYGYTF
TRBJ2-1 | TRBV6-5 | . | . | TGTGCCAGCAGTCCCTCGCGACAGGCAAACAATGAGCAGTTCTTC | CASSPSRQANNEQFF
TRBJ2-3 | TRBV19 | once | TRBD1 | TGTGCCAGTAGTGTGGGACAGGCGTTCAGCACAGATACGCAGTATTTT | CASSVGQAFSTDTQYF
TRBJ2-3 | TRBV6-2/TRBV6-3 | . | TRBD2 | TGTGCCAGCAGTTTCGGGAGGGGTTGGACAGATACGCAGTATTTT | CASSFGRGWTDTQYF
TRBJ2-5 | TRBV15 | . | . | TGTGCCACCAGCAGACCTTTGAGGGCTAGTGCAAACGAGACCCAGTACTTC | CATSRPLRASANETQYF
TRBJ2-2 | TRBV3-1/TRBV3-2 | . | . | TGTGCCAGCAGCCGGATGGGTGGTTGGGGGCCGAACACCGGGGAGCTGTTTTTT | CASSRMGGWGPNTGELFF
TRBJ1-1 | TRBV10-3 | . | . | TGTGCCATCAGTGAGTCTGGGCAGAAGAACACTGAAGCTTTCTTT | CAISESGQKNTEAFF
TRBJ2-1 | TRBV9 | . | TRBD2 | TGTGCCAGCAGCGTAGGTAGCGGGAGGGCATCGATCTACAATGAGCAGTTCTTC | CASSVGSGRASIYNEQFF
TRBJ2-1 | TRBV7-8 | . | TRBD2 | TGTGCCAGCAGCTTTCGCGGGGGAACTACCTACAATGAGCAGTTCTTC | CASSFRGGTTYNEQFF
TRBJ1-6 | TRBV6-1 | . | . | TGTGCCAGCAGTGTAAAGAAAGGGGCGTTAAATTCACCCCTCCACTTT | CASSVKKGALNSPLHF
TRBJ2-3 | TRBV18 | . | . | TGTGCCAGCTCACCCCTCAGGGGGGCCGCGGAAGATACGCAGTATTTT | CASSPLRGAAEDTQYF
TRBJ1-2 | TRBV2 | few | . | TGTGCCAGCAGACCCTGGGCCCAAAGCTACTATGGCTACACCTTC | CASRPWAQSYYGYTF
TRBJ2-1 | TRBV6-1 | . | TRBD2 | TGTGCCAGCAGTGGAGGGACTAGCGGGAGACTATATCTTGAGCAGTTCTTC | CASSGGTSGRLYLEQFF
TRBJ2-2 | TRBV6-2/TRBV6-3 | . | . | TGTGCCAGCAGTCCCCTCCTAGGAACGGGCGGGGAGCTGTTTTTT | CASSPLLGTGGELFF
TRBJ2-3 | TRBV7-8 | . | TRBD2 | TGTGCCGGCAGCTTATATGCGGGGGGCACAGATACGCAGTATTTT | CAGSLYAGGTDTQYF
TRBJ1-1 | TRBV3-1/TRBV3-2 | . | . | TGTGCCAGCAGCCAAGGCCGGGTGAACACTGAAGCTTTCTTT | CASSQGRVNTEAFF
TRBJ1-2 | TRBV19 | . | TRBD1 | TGTGCCAGTCGTGCGGGACAGGGAGGTTTCTATGGCTACACCTTC | CASRAGQGGFYGYTF
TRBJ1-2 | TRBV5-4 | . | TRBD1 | TGTGCCAGCACCCCGACAGGGGGAGGGTATGGCTACACCTTC | CASTPTGGGYGYTF
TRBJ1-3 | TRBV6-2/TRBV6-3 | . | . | TGTGCCAGCAGCCCTTCGAGGAACTCTGGAAACACCATATATTTT | CASSPSRNSGNTIYF
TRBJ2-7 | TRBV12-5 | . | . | TGTGCTAGTGGTTCCCCCCCCGGGGACTACGAGCAGTACTTC | CASGSPPGDYEQYF
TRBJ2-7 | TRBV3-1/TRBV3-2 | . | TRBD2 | TGTGCCAGCAGCCAGGGGGAGGGTGGCGAGCAGTACTTC | CASSQGEGGEQYF
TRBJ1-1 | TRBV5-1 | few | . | TGCGCCAGCAGCTTGGACACTTACACTACTGTAGCTTTCTTT | CASSLDTYTTVAFF
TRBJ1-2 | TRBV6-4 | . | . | TGTGCCAGCAACTCGGGGTACGGTGGCTACACCTTC | CASNSGYGGYTF
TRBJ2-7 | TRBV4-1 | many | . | TGCGCCAGCAGCCAAATAATTCCCCGGGCAGGGGTTCCCTACGAGCAGTACTTC | CASSQIIPRAGVPYEQYF